The present T cell receptor (beta chain) was sequenced within a study of T-cell reconstitution after alpha-beta-depleted transplantation in children. It was with unique molecular identifiers that the TCRbeta library was prepared. TCRdb fed the PCR reads into MiXCR, producing one record per CDR3 protein. The sample yields 450,000 to 500,000 distinct CDR3 sequences, roughly an eighth seen once. Per germline, CDR1 LNHDA and CDR2 SQIVND (reference sequence). The trim removed 6 bases at V and 2 bases at J, leaving 7 bases unmatched. The CDR3 length is 16 residues. This clonotype was sampled from a human donor who donated a stem cell graft to a child with combined immunodeficiency. V is TRBV19 and J is TRBJ1-5; 10 nucleotides agree with TRBD1. Sequencing was performed on PBMCs from the stem cell graft donor, taken from the stem cell graft. CDR3 loop: CASRSRDRGGNQPQHF. CDR3 nucleotide sequence: TGTGCCAGTAGATCAAGGGACAGGGGAGGCAATCAGCCCCAGCATTTT.